These 10 T cell receptor beta chains share one sample of origin, sequenced in a study of blood T cell repertoires in COVID-19 (dated by TCRdb to 2019 to 2021). Libraries came from the immunoSEQ multiplex PCR assay. The table was pulled from immuneACCESS by TCRdb, which kept in-frame rearrangements only. Such tables lose some clones; where checked, under half of the loss comes from unresolved V genes, and the rest has no known cause. The sample yields roughly 200,000 clones; roughly 86% were counted once. The top ten clonotypes cover approximately 1.5% of the sample. What was sequenced was peripheral blood. The receptor source for this set is a man between 18 and 35 years old with active or convalescent COVID-19.

This sequence joins TRBV2 and TRBJ1-2; 7 bases agree with TRBD1. CDR1 and CDR2 (germline): SNHLY, FYNNEI. The CDR3 length is 14 residues. V shed 5 bases and J 7 bases; nucleotides not matched to a gene: 10. CDR3 in amino acids: CASSSAGGVGGYTF. The CDR3 DNA reads TGTGCCAGCAGTTCCGCAGGGGGTGTGGGTGGCTACACCTTC.

V and J are TRBV18 and TRBJ1-2, with D possibly matching TRBD1 (5 bases). Trimming removed 10 bases from V and 0 bases from J, with 12 bases in between. This CDR3 has 13 amino acids. Per germline, CDR1 KGHSH and CDR2 LQKENI. In DNA form, the CDR3 reads TGTGCCACAGATACAGGCGCTAACTATGGCTACACCTTC. It yields the protein CATDTGANYGYTF.

Regarding this clone: The sample holds other DNA sequences that translate to the same CDR3. The rearrangement uses TRBV14 and TRBJ2-2; D is unresolved. Trimming pared 1 base from V and 7 bases from J, leaving 7 bases between. The CDR3 totals 13 residues. Germline CDR1 is SGHDN and CDR2 is FVKESK. The CDR3 nucleotides are TGTGCCAGCAGCCAAGTGTTCGGCGGGGAGCTGTTTTTT. Amino acids: CASSQVFGGELFF.

The V gene is TRBV5-1, the J gene TRBJ2-7, with a possible D match to TRBD1 (5 bases). This CDR3 spans 14 amino acids. Per the germline V gene, CDR1 is SGHRS and CDR2 is YFSETQ. The germline V and J ends were trimmed by 1 base and 2 bases, with 10 bases remaining between them. CDR3 sequence: CASSLKGRTYEQYF. CDR3 coding DNA: TGCGCCAGCAGCTTGAAGGGGCGAACCTACGAGCAGTACTTC.

This chain connects TRBV29-1 to TRBJ1-5; D is unclear. This CDR3 has 14 residues. Germline assignment: CDR1 SQVTM and CDR2 ANQGSEA. V was cut by 0 bases and J by 6 bases, with 12 bases left in between. The chain's CDR3 is CSVEDTGTGQPQHF. CDR3 nucleotide sequence: TGCAGCGTTGAAGACACCGGAACGGGTCAGCCCCAGCATTTT.

The rearrangement uses TRBV19 and TRBJ1-6, with D perhaps TRBD1 (6 bases). Germline-derived CDR1 and CDR2 are LNHDA and SQIVND (reference sequence). The CDR3 totals 14 residues. The V and J ends lost 5 bases and 7 bases respectively, with 12 bases between them. Written as DNA, the CDR3 is TGTGCCAGTAGTGACCTACAGGGAAATTCACCCCTCCACTTT. This encodes CASSDLQGNSPLHF.

The rearrangement uses TRBV7-9 and TRBJ2-1; 8 nucleotides match TRBD1. Germline CDR1 SEHNR, CDR2 FQNEAQ (reference sequence). V trimming: 0 bases; J trimming: 6 bases; junction bases outside the gene matches: 7. The length of the CDR3 is 16 residues. This CDR3 reads CASSLAGTGFTNEQFF. DNA of the CDR3: TGTGCCAGCAGCTTAGCCGGGACAGGATTCACCAATGAGCAGTTCTTC.

The rearrangement links TRBV30 to TRBJ2-7; tentative D call: TRBD2 (6 bases). Trimming shortened V by 1 base and J by 0 bases, and 28 bases separated the two germline ends. The CDR3 is 20 amino acids. Germline values: CDR1 GTSNPN, CDR2 SVGIG (reference sequence). The CDR3 is CAWSGQQTVNTAGSSYEQYF. The CDR3, as DNA: TGTGCCTGGAGTGGACAACAGACCGTGAATACCGCGGGGAGCTCCTACGAGCAGTACTTC.

The chain links TRBV10-3 to TRBJ1-5; possible D gene TRBD1, 6 bases. The germline V and J ends were trimmed by 3 bases and 2 bases, with 8 bases remaining between them. Per germline, CDR1 ENHRY and CDR2 SYGVKD. The CDR3 consists of 14 residues. The CDR3 reads CAISDNRGNQPQHF. CDR3 nucleotides: TGTGCCATCAGTGACAACAGGGGCAATCAGCCCCAGCATTTT.

The chain employs TRBV18 and TRBJ2-7; D is unclear. The V end lost 3 bases, the J end lost 0 bases, and 6 bases lay between the germline ends. The length of the CDR3 is 13 residues. The V gene's germline CDR1 is KGHSH and CDR2 LQKENI. CDR3 in DNA: TGTGCCAGCTCACCCGCAGACTCCTACGAGCAGTACTTC. As protein: CASSPADSYEQYF.